This TCR beta chain was captured in a study of T cell responses to AZD1222 COVID-19 vaccine. Study in general: Second-dose recipients at about 4 or about 12 weeks were treated as one pooled group.

Here immunoSEQ multiplex PCR was the method, and the copy in TCRdb shows in-frame clones only, minus some. The repertoire includes 95,000 to 150,000 clones, around nine tenths of them detected once, and roughly 4.5% sits in the top ten. In regard to this clone: This sample includes further DNA sequences coding for the same CDR3.

This TCR was sampled from an adult in good health. The sequencing here drew on peripheral blood, taken on day 0 of AZD1222 vaccination.

CDR3 in DNA: TGTGCCAGCAGTTTAGGGGGCACAACTAATGAAAAACTGTTTTTT. It specifies CASSLGGTTNEKLFF. The chain has TRBV28 and TRBJ1-4, with D maybe TRBD1 (6 bases). The CDR3 has 15 residues. In germline, CDR1 is MDHEN, CDR2 SYDVKM. The V and J ends lost 2 bases and 0 bases respectively, with 7 bases between them.